These 20 T cell receptor beta chains came from one sample sequenced in a study of T cell changes during pregnancy in multiple sclerosis. Sequencing was performed with immunoSEQ multiplex PCR; in TCRdb, only in-frame clones are kept and a portion is missing. The sample consists of tens of thousands of clones, around 91% of them appearing once. The sample consisted of CD4+ T cells from peripheral blood mononuclear cells, taken in the second trimester of pregnancy. These receptors were collected from a female donor with multiple sclerosis, enrolled in a pregnancy study.

V and J are TRBV15 and TRBJ1-1; D unclear. Germline loops: CDR1 LNHNV, CDR2 YYDKDF (reference sequence). V gave up 5 bases and J gave up 4 bases, with 14 bases separating them. The CDR3 sequence is 14 residues long. The CDR3 DNA follows: TGTGCCACCAGCCCCGGGAGTCTCTTCACTGAAGCTTTCTTT. Its translation is CATSPGSLFTEAFF.

The V and J genes are TRBV7-9 and TRBJ2-7, with 7 bases matching TRBD1. V lost 6 bases and J lost 2; bases outside the gene matches: 7. The CDR3 is 14 residues long. Germline CDR1 and CDR2: SEHNR and FQNEAQ (reference sequence). The chain's CDR3 is CASSTGARTYEQYF. The CDR3 region has the DNA TGTGCCAGCAGTACAGGGGCGAGAACCTACGAGCAGTACTTC.

The table lists this clone with a count of one. The J gene is TRBJ2-7, the V gene TRBV15; TRBD1 is a possible D gene (5 bases). Trimming cost V 0 bases and J 3 bases, with 18 bases left between them. The CDR3 covers 17 residues. The germline gives CDR1 LNHNV, CDR2 YYDKDF (reference sequence). The chain's CDR3 is CATSRELPGRAHYEQYF. The CDR3 nucleotides are TGTGCCACCAGCAGAGAACTTCCTGGCAGGGCCCACTACGAGCAGTACTTC.

The chain employs TRBV27 and TRBJ1-4, with TRBD1 matching over 10 bases. The CDR3 loop spans 15 amino acids. Germline assignment: CDR1 MNHEY and CDR2 SMNVEV (reference sequence). The ends lost 5 bases at V and 7 bases at J; junction bases unmatched: 7. DNA for the CDR3: TGTGCCAGCAGTACCCCCGGGACAGGGGTTGAAAAACTGTTTTTT. Its translation: CASSTPGTGVEKLFF.

The chain carries TRBV19 and TRBJ2-7; no reliable D call. Germline V gene sequence: CDR1 LNHDA, CDR2 SQIVND (reference sequence). The CDR3 consists of 13 residues. Trimming removed 0 bases from V and 3 bases from J, with 6 bases in between. The CDR3: CASSIDHIYEQYF. In DNA, the CDR3 is TGTGCCAGTAGTATAGACCACATCTACGAGCAGTACTTC.

The gene calls are TRBV9 and TRBJ2-3; tentative D call: TRBD2 (5 bases). Trimming left V 0 bases short and J 5 bases short, with 10 bases between. Per germline, CDR1 SGDLS and CDR2 YYNGEE. This CDR3 has 14 amino acids. DNA of the CDR3: TGTGCCAGCAGCGTAGCTTTGGGGAGAGATACGCAGTATTTT. Amino acids: CASSVALGRDTQYF. Looking up the rest from reference TRBV9 and TRBJ2-3 gives the full variable domain: DSGVTQTPKHLITATGQRVTLRCSPRSGDLSVYWYQQSLDQGLQFLIQYYNGEERAKGNILERFSAQQFPDLHSELNLSSLELGDSALYFCASSVALGRDTQYFGPGTRLTVL.

The chain is built from TRBV9 and TRBJ1-1; 7 positions match TRBD1. V was pared by 0 bases and J by 5 bases, with 4 bases of the junction left unmatched. Germline V gene sequence: CDR1 SGDLS, CDR2 YYNGEE. The CDR3 is 14 residues long. This chain's CDR3 is CASSVVGQVTEAFF. The CDR3 region has the DNA TGTGCCAGCAGCGTAGTAGGACAGGTAACTGAAGCTTTCTTT. Together with reference TRBV9 and TRBJ1-1, the CDR3 gives the full variable domain: DSGVTQTPKHLITATGQRVTLRCSPRSGDLSVYWYQQSLDQGLQFLIQYYNGEERAKGNILERFSAQQFPDLHSELNLSSLELGDSALYFCASSVVGQVTEAFFGQGTRLTVV.

The chain couples TRBV11-2 to TRBJ2-7, with D possibly TRBD2 on 6 matching bases. This CDR3 spans 16 amino acids. The germline V and J ends were trimmed by 6 bases and 2 bases, with 20 bases remaining between them. CDR1 is SGHAT, CDR2 FQNNGV, per germline. CDR3 bases: TGTGCCAGCAGGGGAGAGTCCGGGACTTATCCCTACGAGCAGTACTTC. It yields the protein CASRGESGTYPYEQYF.

The V and J genes are TRBV9 and TRBJ2-7, with D tentatively TRBD2 (6 bases). V lost 1 base and J 2 bases, leaving 13 bases between the germline ends. The CDR3 length is 15 residues. Germline-derived CDR1 and CDR2 are SGDLS and YYNGEE. CDR3 residues: CASSVNSGTTYEQYF. As DNA, the CDR3 is TGTGCCAGCAGCGTAAATAGCGGAACCACCTACGAGCAGTACTTC. The entire variable domain, with the rest obtained from reference TRBV9 and TRBJ2-7, is as follows: DSGVTQTPKHLITATGQRVTLRCSPRSGDLSVYWYQQSLDQGLQFLIQYYNGEERAKGNILERFSAQQFPDLHSELNLSSLELGDSALYFCASSVNSGTTYEQYFGPGTRLTVT.

DNA of the CDR3: TGCGCCAGCAGTCACCCCCGAGCGCCTAGCGGGAGTAACGAGTCCTACGAGCAGTACTTC. Its translation: CASSHPRAPSGSNESYEQYF. The V gene is TRBV23-1, the J gene TRBJ2-7, with 10 bases matching TRBD2. TRBV23-1 is annotated as an ORF whose role is uncertain. This CDR3 has 20 residues. V dropped 3 bases and J dropped 1; count of bases not matched to a gene: 18.

The chain couples TRBV6-5 to TRBJ1-1; D call uncertain. CDR1 and CDR2 (germline): MNHEY, SVGAGI. The CDR3 spans 15 residues. Trimming removed 0 bases at V and 0 bases at J, with 8 bases between. CDR3 loop: CASSYSRLLNTEAFF. The CDR3 DNA reads as TGTGCCAGCAGTTACTCGAGGCTCCTGAACACTGAAGCTTTCTTT.

This clone was observed once. The rearrangement joins TRBV5-6 to TRBJ2-3, with TRBD1 matching 7 bases. The CDR3 extends over 14 amino acids. Trimming removed 3 bases from V and 2 bases from J; junction bases left unmatched: 3. CDR1 SGHDT and CDR2 YYEEEE come from the germline V gene. The CDR3 DNA sequence: TGTGCCAGCAGCTACGGGACAGTCACAGATACGCAGTATTTT. Translating it yields CASSYGTVTDTQYF.

The chain recombines TRBV5-1 with TRBJ1-5, with a weak D call TRBD1 (6 bases). Trimming stripped 1 base from V and 5 bases from J, with 10 bases between. There are 14 residues in the CDR3. CDR1 is SGHRS, CDR2 YFSETQ, per germline. CDR3 residues: CASSLYPGDQPQHF. The CDR3 nucleotides are TGCGCCAGCAGCTTGTACCCAGGGGATCAGCCCCAGCATTTT.

The V gene is TRBV18, the J gene TRBJ2-3; 7 bases agree with TRBD2. The CDR3 runs 15 residues. Per germline, CDR1 KGHSH and CDR2 LQKENI. With 3 bases clipped from V and 3 bases from J, the junction kept 6 bases outside the gene matches. The CDR3 here is CASSPTSVGTDTQYF. The CDR3 DNA is TGTGCCAGCTCACCTACTAGCGTTGGGACAGATACGCAGTATTTT.

The V and J genes are TRBV14 and TRBJ2-7, with 7 bases matching TRBD1. Germline values: CDR1 SGHDN, CDR2 FVKESK. The CDR3 is made up of 16 amino acids. With 1 base clipped from V and 2 bases from J, the junction kept 8 bases outside the gene matches. As DNA, the CDR3 is TGTGCCAGCAGCCAAGGAAGGGGGCGCCGAACCTACGAGCAGTACTTC. Its protein product is CASSQGRGRRTYEQYF.

The chain uses TRBV29-1 and TRBJ2-7, with TRBD1 identical over 9 bases. CDR1 SQVTM and CDR2 ANQGSEA come from the germline V gene. CDR3 size: 12 residues. V dropped 7 bases and J dropped 7; count of bases not matched to a gene: 8. The chain's CDR3 is CSAEGQGGEQYF. In nucleotides, the CDR3 is TGCAGCGCCGAGGGACAGGGTGGGGAGCAGTACTTC.

This chain connects TRBV19 to TRBJ1-5, with TRBD1 identical over 7 bases. V trimming: 1 base; J trimming: 12 bases; junction bases outside the gene matches: 9. The CDR3 loop spans 14 amino acids. Looked up from germline, CDR1 is LNHDA and CDR2 is SQIVND (reference sequence). CDR3 protein: CASSIGDRERDQHF. CDR3 DNA: TGTGCCAGTAGTATAGGTGACAGGGAGAGGGACCAGCATTTT. Together with reference TRBV19 and TRBJ1-5, the CDR3 gives the full variable domain: DGGITQSPKYLFRKEGQNVTLSCEQNLNHDAMYWYRQDPGQGLRLIYYSQIVNDFQKGDIAEGYSVSREKKESFPLTVTSAQKNPTAFYLCASSIGDRERDQHFGDGTRLSIL.

The chain joins TRBV6-1 to TRBJ1-3; D not certain. The germline gives CDR1 MNHNS, CDR2 SASEGT. Trimming took 11 bases from V and 0 from J, leaving 5 bases between them. The CDR3 length is 11 residues. The CDR3 nucleotides are TGTGCCGTCTTCTCTGGAAACACCATATATTTT. Protein product: CAVFSGNTIYF.

V usage is TRBV4-2 and J usage is TRBJ2-1, with 13 bases matching TRBD2. This CDR3 is 18 amino acids long. V lost 4 bases and J lost 2; bases outside the gene matches: 8. CDR1 is LGHNA, CDR2 YNFKEQ, per germline. CDR3 DNA sequence: TGTGCCAGCAGCCCCGGGACTAGCGGGACCCCCCCCTACAATGAGCAGTTCTTC. Its translation is CASSPGTSGTPPYNEQFF.

There are a few counts of this clone. The genes are TRBV4-1 and TRBJ1-4; no firm D call. This CDR3 contains 12 residues. Germline-derived CDR1 and CDR2 are MGHRA and YSYEKL. Trimming removed 4 bases from V and 10 bases from J, with 10 bases in between. The DNA for the CDR3 is TGCGCCAGCAGCCCCCACCTCGGAAAACTGTTTTTT. It translates to CASSPHLGKLFF.